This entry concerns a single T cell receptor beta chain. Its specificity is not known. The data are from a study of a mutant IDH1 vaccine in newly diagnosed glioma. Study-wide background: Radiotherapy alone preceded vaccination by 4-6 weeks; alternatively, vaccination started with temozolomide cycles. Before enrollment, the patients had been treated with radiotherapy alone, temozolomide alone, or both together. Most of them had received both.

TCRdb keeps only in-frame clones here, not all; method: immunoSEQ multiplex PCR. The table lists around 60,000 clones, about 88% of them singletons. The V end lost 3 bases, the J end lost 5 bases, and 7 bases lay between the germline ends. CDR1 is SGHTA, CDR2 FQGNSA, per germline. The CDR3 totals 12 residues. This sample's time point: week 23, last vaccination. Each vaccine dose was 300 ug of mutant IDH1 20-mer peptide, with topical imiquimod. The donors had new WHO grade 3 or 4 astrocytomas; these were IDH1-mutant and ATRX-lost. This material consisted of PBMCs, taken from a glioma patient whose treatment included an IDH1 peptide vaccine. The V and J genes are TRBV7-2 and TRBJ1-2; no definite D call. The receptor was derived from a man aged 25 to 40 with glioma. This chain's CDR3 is CASSLVEYGYTF. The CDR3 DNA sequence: TGTGCCAGCAGCTTGGTTGAGTATGGCTACACCTTC.